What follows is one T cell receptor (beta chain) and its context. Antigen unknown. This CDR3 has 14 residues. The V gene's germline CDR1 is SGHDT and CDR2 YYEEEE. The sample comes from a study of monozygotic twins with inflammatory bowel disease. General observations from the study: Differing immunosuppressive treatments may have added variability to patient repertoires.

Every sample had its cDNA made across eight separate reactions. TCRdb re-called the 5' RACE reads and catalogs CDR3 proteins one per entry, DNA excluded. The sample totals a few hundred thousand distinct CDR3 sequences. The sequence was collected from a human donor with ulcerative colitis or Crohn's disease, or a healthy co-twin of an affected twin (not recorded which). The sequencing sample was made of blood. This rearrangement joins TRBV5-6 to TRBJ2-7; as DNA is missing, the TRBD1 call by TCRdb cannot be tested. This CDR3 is CASSFRGIIYEQYF.